This T cell receptor beta chain emerged from a study of PD-1 blockade in classical Hodgkin lymphoma. Findings and caveats of the study: According to reports, newly diagnosed patients had lower baseline TCR diversity than healthy donors, and relapsed/refractory patients had lower baseline TCR diversity still.

Remarks on this clone: The antigen is unknown.

CDR3 length: 16 residues. Germline V gene sequence: CDR1 SEHNR, CDR2 FQNEAQ (reference sequence). V shed 7 bases, J shed 6 bases, and the junction held 10 bases outside the gene matches. Exposure to brentuximab vedotin varied, and each patient had relapsed following autologous stem cell transplantation. The study isolated CD8+ T cells from thawed PBMCs by magnetic negative selection. Profiled with immunoSEQ multiplex PCR; TCRdb holds only in-frame clones, not every one. The data show 25,000 to 30,000 clones, about 86% seen once. This TCR came from a human donor with classical Hodgkin lymphoma. Material: CD8+ T cells from blood, obtained at baseline. The chain joins TRBV7-9 to TRBJ1-6; 9 bases map to TRBD1. The DNA of the CDR3 is TGTGCCAGCATCAACGTGGGGACAGGGATTAATTCACCCCTCCACTTT. This encodes CASINVGTGINSPLHF.